This TCR beta chain was identified during a study of beta chain bispecific antibodies for T cell cancers. On the study more broadly: TRBV sequencing of surviving healthy T cells measured each family's depletion. Surface TRBV12 (TRBV12-3) was on Jurkat, TRBV5-5 on HPB-ALL.

Either OKT3 anti-CD3 antibody or CD3/CD28 beads expanded T cells from blood mononuclear cells over about three days. Clonotypes were quantified using unique molecular identifier barcodes. Each CDR3 protein is one row after TCRdb ran MiXCR on the 5' RACE reads. The repertoire holds 17,000 or so distinct CDR3 sequences, approximately 2% seen once, with 6.9% in the top ten. The V gene's germline CDR1 is MNHEY and CDR2 SMNVEV (reference sequence). V dropped 2 bases and J dropped 0 bases, with 10 bases sitting between them. The CDR3 totals 15 residues. General study findings and limits: Most targeted TRBV signal came from the leukemia cell line cells, not normal T cells.

The table lists this clonotype with many counts. Its antigen is undetermined. Sequencing used healthy donor T cells cultured with leukemia cells. This TCR was sampled from a human donor in good health. Some clones in this sample may be carry-over from other donors' samples. This sequence joins TRBV27 and TRBJ1-1, with a weak D call TRBD1 (6 bases). The CDR3, as DNA: TGTGCCAGCAGTTTAGGACAGTCCATGAACACTGAAGCTTTCTTT. This encodes CASSLGQSMNTEAFF.